Presented here are 31 T cell receptor beta chains from one specimen sequenced in a study of vaccination and CD4 T cells after COVID-19. The Oncomine TCR Beta short-read assay sequenced DNA from cultured CD4+ T cells. MiXCR, applied by TCRdb to the PCR reads, yields one record per CDR3 protein. The sample includes roughly 19,000 distinct CDR3 sequences, 44% of them seen just once. Stated time point: late sampling 161 to 241 days after vaccination in a few convalescent patients. The treatment here: approximately 11-day PBMC culture with coronavirus spike peptide pools or control peptides (ViraFEST assay). Their target antigens are unknown. This material consisted of CD4+ T cells from blood, cultured in vitro, taken about 7 months after SARS-CoV-2 vaccination. Receptors originate from a human donor who had recovered from COVID-19.

The chain employs TRBV20-1 and TRBJ2-3; no clear D gene. Germline assignment: CDR1 DFQATT and CDR2 SNEGSKA (reference sequence). The CDR3 extends over 15 amino acids. Deletions cut 0 bases from V and 2 bases from J, with 12 bases between. CDR3 sequence (DNA): TGCAGTGCTAGAGATCGCGGACCACACACAGATACGCAGTATTTT. This codes for CSARDRGPHTDTQYF.

The chain couples TRBV25-1 to TRBJ1-5; D gene ambiguous. The CDR3 is 13 residues long. The V gene lost 1 base and the J gene lost 6 bases, with 7 bases spanning the gap. Germline CDR1 and CDR2: MGHDK and SYGVNS. CDR3 coding DNA: TGTGCCAGCAGTGAATGGGCACTTCAGCCCCAGCATTTT. Translated, it gives CASSEWALQPQHF.

The J gene is TRBJ1-6, the V gene TRBV6-1; 10 nucleotides agree with TRBD1. The CDR3 runs 14 residues. With V trimmed by 5 bases and J by 10 bases, 5 bases remained unmatched. CDR1 is MNHNS, CDR2 SASEGT, per germline. The CDR3 protein is CASSSDRGQSPLHF. In nucleotides, the CDR3 is TGTGCCAGCAGTAGCGACAGGGGGCAGTCACCCCTCCACTTT.

The rearrangement joins TRBV20-1 to TRBJ1-3; 8 positions agree with TRBD1. The V segment lost 6 bases and the J segment 8 bases; nucleotides outside the gene matches: 12. Germline V gene sequence: CDR1 DFQATT, CDR2 SNEGSKA (reference sequence). This CDR3 spans 14 amino acids. The CDR3 spells CSAQRTGLLDTIYF. The CDR3 DNA reads TGCAGTGCGCAAAGGACAGGGTTATTGGACACCATATATTTT.

This clonotype came up a few times. This chain joins TRBV24-1 and TRBJ2-3, with TRBD2 matching 10 bases. Germline V CDR1 and CDR2: KGHDR, SFDVKD. The CDR3 runs 16 residues. The ends lost 3 bases at V and 4 bases at J; junction bases unmatched: 6. The CDR3: CATSDPSGSRADTQYF. In nucleotides, the CDR3 is TGTGCCACCAGTGATCCTAGCGGGAGTAGGGCAGATACGCAGTATTTT.

V and J are TRBV2 and TRBJ2-5; D uncertain. The CDR3 sequence is 13 residues long. The germline CDR1 and CDR2 sequences are SNHLY and FYNNEI. The germline V and J ends were trimmed by 8 bases and 3 bases, with 13 bases remaining between them. CDR3 sequence reads: CASEYNRKETQYF. The CDR3 DNA sequence: TGTGCCAGCGAGTATAACCGTAAAGAGACCCAGTACTTC.

This clonotype was counted only a few times. The J gene is TRBJ2-3, the V gene TRBV7-9; 11 bases fit TRBD2. Trimming at V came to 3 bases and at J to 0 bases, leaving 2 bases not matched to a gene. The germline V gene has CDR1 SEHNR and CDR2 FQNEAQ (reference sequence). The CDR3 consists of 16 residues. The CDR3 reads CASSFRTSGSTDTQYF. The CDR3, as DNA: TGTGCCAGCAGCTTTAGGACTAGCGGGAGCACAGATACGCAGTATTTT.

The V and J genes are TRBV20-1 and TRBJ1-1; D is perhaps TRBD1 (6 bases). Trimming removed 1 base from V and 6 bases from J, with 12 bases in between. The CDR3 is 13 residues long. CDR1 is DFQATT, CDR2 SNEGSKA, per germline (reference sequence). CDR3 amino acids: CSARVGRGAEAFF. The CDR3 DNA is TGCAGTGCTAGAGTGGGGAGGGGGGCTGAAGCTTTCTTT.

The chain links TRBV5-4 to TRBJ1-1; 10 bases agree with TRBD1. Trimming at V came to 0 bases and at J to 4 bases, leaving 12 bases not matched to a gene. Germline CDR1 SGHNT, CDR2 YYREEE (reference sequence). This CDR3 region has 18 residues. The DNA for the CDR3 is TGTGCCAGCAGCTTGGGGGGCGGCCGGGACAGGGGTGGCACTGAAGCTTTCTTT. Protein sequence: CASSLGGGRDRGGTEAFF.

This clonotype has a handful of counts. V and J are TRBV19 and TRBJ2-7; 9 bases match TRBD1. The CDR3 runs 17 residues. In germline, CDR1 is LNHDA, CDR2 SQIVND (reference sequence). With V trimmed by 5 bases and J by 4 bases, 15 bases remained unmatched. CDR3: CASSQSLQGAPTYEQYF. The CDR3 DNA is TGTGCCAGTAGTCAAAGCCTACAGGGGGCCCCCACGTACGAGCAGTACTTC.

The chain employs TRBV4-2 and TRBJ2-5, with TRBD2 matching over 8 bases. With 3 bases clipped from V and 5 bases from J, the junction kept 2 bases outside the gene matches. CDR1 and CDR2 (germline): LGHNA, YNFKEQ. This CDR3 has 13 residues. Here the CDR3 reads CASSHPSGETQYF. The CDR3 DNA reads TGTGCCAGCAGCCACCCTAGCGGGGAGACCCAGTACTTC.

The CDR3 region is CSWSAQGTDTQYF. CDR3 in DNA: TGCAGTTGGTCGGCGCAGGGGACAGATACGCAGTATTTT. The chain recombines TRBV20-1 with TRBJ2-3, with D perhaps TRBD1 (6 bases). Trimming cost V 8 bases and J 3 bases, with 15 bases left between them. This CDR3 spans 13 amino acids. The V gene's germline CDR1 is DFQATT and CDR2 SNEGSKA (reference sequence).

This clonotype was seen a few times. The chain links TRBV6-1 to TRBJ2-7; D remains ambiguous. This CDR3 contains 12 residues. V gave up 11 bases and J gave up 4 bases, with 15 bases separating them. Germline CDR1 and CDR2: MNHNS and SASEGT. The CDR3 DNA is TGTGCCTGGGAACAGAACTTTTACGAGCAGTACTTC. This codes for CAWEQNFYEQYF.

The chain employs TRBV20-1 and TRBJ1-6; 7 nucleotides align to TRBD1. V lost 0 bases and J lost 8; bases outside the gene matches: 10. The V gene's germline CDR1 is DFQATT and CDR2 SNEGSKA (reference sequence). This CDR3 region has 16 residues. CDR3 region: CSARDQRGGGDSPLHF. Written as DNA, the CDR3 is TGCAGTGCTAGAGATCAAAGAGGGGGCGGGGATTCACCCCTCCACTTT.

The chain recombines TRBV10-3 with TRBJ2-7; 8 bases are a match to TRBD2. V lost 6 bases and J lost 2; bases outside the gene matches: 6. The V gene's germline CDR1 is ENHRY and CDR2 SYGVKD. The CDR3 runs 14 residues. As DNA, the CDR3 is TGTGCCATCAGGGGAGCGGGGGACCCCTACGAGCAGTACTTC. It encodes CAIRGAGDPYEQYF.

This clonotype occurred a few times. V gene TRBV7-2 combines with J gene TRBJ2-5; D is possibly TRBD2 (5 bases). There are 16 residues in the CDR3. Trimming removed 0 bases from V and 0 bases from J, with 11 bases in between. Germline loops: CDR1 SGHTA, CDR2 FQGNSA. DNA for the CDR3: TGTGCCAGCAGCTTAGCACGGGGTTGGTACCAAGAGACCCAGTACTTC. Residues: CASSLARGWYQETQYF.

The V gene is TRBV19, the J gene TRBJ1-2; 10 nucleotides line up with TRBD1. The CDR3 consists of 16 residues. V trimming: 2 bases; J trimming: 2 bases; junction bases outside the gene matches: 5. Looked up from germline, CDR1 is LNHDA and CDR2 is SQIVND (reference sequence). The CDR3 reads CASSIRTGGRNYGYTF. CDR3 bases: TGTGCCAGTAGTATACGGACAGGGGGACGAAACTATGGCTACACCTTC.

V is TRBV6-1 and J is TRBJ2-3; D gene ambiguous. The CDR3 has 14 amino acids. Germline CDR1 MNHNS, CDR2 SASEGT. V lost 5 bases to trimming and J lost 5 bases, with 14 bases between them. This chain's CDR3 is CASSKPDDLDTQYF. Written as DNA, the CDR3 is TGTGCCAGCAGTAAACCAGATGACTTAGATACGCAGTATTTT.

This clonotype was detected only a few times. The genes are TRBV27 and TRBJ1-6, with TRBD1 matching 8 bases. V was pared by 0 bases and J by 11 bases, with 12 bases of the junction left unmatched. The CDR3 totals 17 residues. Germline assignment: CDR1 MNHEY and CDR2 SMNVEV (reference sequence). This CDR3 reads CASSLSHGGRGLTPLHF. CDR3 DNA: TGTGCCAGCAGTTTATCGCACGGGGGCAGGGGGCTAACACCCCTCCACTTT.

The chain has TRBV20-1 and TRBJ2-4; 7 positions match TRBD2. The V gene end was trimmed by 7 bases and the J gene end by 4 bases; junction bases not matched to a gene: 7. Per the germline V gene, CDR1 is DFQATT and CDR2 is SNEGSKA (reference sequence). This CDR3 comprises 13 residues. CDR3 sequence: CSGGGEGKNIQYF. CDR3 sequence (DNA): TGCAGTGGGGGGGGAGAGGGTAAAAACATTCAGTACTTC.

The rearrangement uses TRBV4-1 and TRBJ2-7, with D uncertain. The end of the DNA aligns better with TRBJ2-5, so the J call may be wrong. In germline, CDR1 is MGHRA, CDR2 YSYEKL. The CDR3 covers 13 residues. CDR3 nucleotides: TGCGCCAGCAGCCAAGATCCGGGAGAGACCCAGTACTTC. Translated: CASSQDPGETQYF.

Relative to its sample, this clonotype is medium-sized. This rearrangement joins TRBV11-2 to TRBJ2-2; the match to TRBD2 covers 7 bases. CDR3 length equals 16 residues. In germline, CDR1 is SGHAT, CDR2 FQNNGV. Trimming at V came to 3 bases and at J to 0 bases, leaving 4 bases not matched to a gene. CDR3 coding DNA: TGTGCCAGCAGCTTCAGCGGGAATCCGAACACCGGGGAGCTGTTTTTT. Protein sequence: CASSFSGNPNTGELFF.

This clonotype was recorded only once. As DNA, the CDR3 is TGTGCCAGCAGTTACTCCTTGATCAGGAATAATTCACCCCTCCACTTT. Translation: CASSYSLIRNNSPLHF. The rearrangement links TRBV6-2 or TRBV6-3 to TRBJ1-6; D unresolved. Germline-derived CDR1 and CDR2 are MNHEY and SVGEGT. The CDR3 has 16 amino acids. Trimming took off 0 bases at V and 5 bases at J, with 11 bases between the two ends.

V is TRBV20-1 and J is TRBJ2-5, with D uncertain. This CDR3 is built from 11 residues. Trimming stripped 6 bases from V and 5 bases from J, with 10 bases between. Germline V gene lookup returns CDR1 DFQATT and CDR2 SNEGSKA (reference sequence). CDR3 DNA: TGCAGTGCAACCCATGGGGAGACCCAGTACTTC. Its protein product is CSATHGETQYF.

This clonotype turned up a few times. The chain couples TRBV20-1 to TRBJ2-3; the D gene is possibly TRBD2 (6 bases). CDR3 length equals 14 residues. Per germline, CDR1 DFQATT and CDR2 SNEGSKA (reference sequence). Between the trimmed V and J ends, which lost 6 bases and 4 bases, there was a span of 17 bases. The CDR3 DNA sequence: TGCAGTGCCGCGGGGCCAGGAGGTGCAGATACGCAGTATTTT. Its translation is CSAAGPGGADTQYF.

This clonotype was seen a few times. This sequence joins TRBV6-2 or TRBV6-3 and TRBJ1-1; D ambiguous. The V end was cut by 0 bases, the J end by 0 bases, with 11 bases between. The CDR3 runs to 16 residues. Germline values: CDR1 MNHEY, CDR2 SVGEGT. The CDR3 loop is CASSYSRATLNTEAFF. In nucleotides, the CDR3 is TGTGCCAGCAGTTACTCTCGGGCGACCCTGAACACTGAAGCTTTCTTT.

This chain uses TRBV7-9 with TRBJ1-2; 7 bases line up with TRBD1. Germline CDR1 and CDR2: SEHNR and FQNEAQ (reference sequence). This CDR3 has 15 residues. Trimming removed 0 bases from V and 6 bases from J; junction bases left unmatched: 7. The CDR3 DNA follows: TGTGCCAGCAGCTTAGCGATGGACAGGTTCAATGGCTACACCTTC. Translated: CASSLAMDRFNGYTF.

Only a few counts were recorded for this clonotype. The chain combines TRBV10-3 with TRBJ1-1; no firm D call. V lost 2 bases and J 1 base, leaving 11 bases between the germline ends. The CDR3 runs to 15 residues. Germline values: CDR1 ENHRY, CDR2 SYGVKD. CDR3 DNA sequence: TGTGCCATCAGTGAGCTCGAGGGCACGAACACTGAAGCTTTCTTT. This gives the protein CAISELEGTNTEAFF.

The chain couples TRBV21-1 to TRBJ1-1. TRBV21-1 constitutes a pseudogene. The CDR3 consists of 12 residues. The CDR3 DNA reads as TGTGCCAGCGTCCTCAGGTACACTGAAGCTTTCTTT. This gives the protein CASVLRYTEAFF.

This clonotype has a handful of counts. The chain links TRBV2 to TRBJ1-6; 7 positions match TRBD1. Trimming took 8 bases from V and 7 from J; bases not matched to a gene: 14. The germline CDR1 and CDR2 sequences are SNHLY and FYNNEI. This CDR3 spans 16 amino acids. DNA for the CDR3: TGTGCCAGCTCGAGTGACAGGGCTCCCTTGAATTCACCCCTCCACTTT. Protein product: CASSSDRAPLNSPLHF.

Only one count was recorded for this clonotype. The chain carries TRBV20-1 and TRBJ2-1; TRBD2 is a possible D gene (5 bases). CDR1 and CDR2 (germline): DFQATT, SNEGSKA (reference sequence). The CDR3 contains 15 residues. The germline V and J ends were trimmed by 0 bases and 5 bases, with 14 bases remaining between them. The CDR3 nucleotides are TGCAGTGCTAGAGATTCCGAGGGAGTCCACAATGAGCAGTTCTTC. Translation gives CSARDSEGVHNEQFF.